Each of the 26 T cell receptor beta chains below was sequenced from the same sample in a study of T-cell reconstitution after alpha-beta-depleted transplantation in children. Preparing the TCRbeta library involved the use of unique molecular identifiers. TCRdb itself ran the PCR reads through MiXCR, one entry per CDR3 protein. The repertoire holds 300,000 to 400,000 distinct CDR3 sequences, around 15% seen once, with around 43% in the top ten. Material: PBMCs, mostly from graft donor cells, obtained 360 days after TCRalphabeta/CD19-depleted stem cell transplant. The receptor set was obtained from a male patient aged 2-10 years who had a stem cell transplant for acute lymphoblastic leukemia, so the T cells may come from the graft donor.

The chain is built from TRBV10-3 and TRBJ2-1, with TRBD1 identical over 12 bases. The CDR3 length is 15 residues. Per germline, CDR1 ENHRY and CDR2 SYGVKD. V lost 8 bases and J lost 5; bases outside the gene matches: 7. The CDR3 is CAIGARDRGHNEQFF. The CDR3 nucleotides are TGTGCCATCGGGGCGCGGGACAGGGGGCACAATGAGCAGTTCTTC.

This clonotype was detected a few times. This rearrangement joins TRBV10-3 to TRBJ2-5, with 7 bases identical to TRBD2. The CDR3 consists of 15 residues. The V gene's germline CDR1 is ENHRY and CDR2 SYGVKD. V shed 0 bases and J 1 base; nucleotides not matched to a gene: 2. In DNA, the CDR3 is TGTGCCATCAGTGAGTCGCCTAGCGGCCAAGAGACCCAGTACTTC. Residues: CAISESPSGQETQYF.

This clonotype was recorded at least ten times. The rearrangement joins TRBV12-3 or TRBV12-4 to TRBJ2-7, with D possibly being TRBD1 or TRBD2 (5 bases each). Trimming took 1 base from V and 9 from J, leaving 10 bases between them. The CDR3 has 12 residues. The CDR3 bases are TGTGCCAGCAGTTTAGGGGGGACGGCGCAGTACTTC. Translated, it gives CASSLGGTAQYF.

The chain couples TRBV9 to TRBJ1-6, with 9 bases lining up with TRBD1. With 4 bases clipped from V and 7 bases from J, the junction kept 6 bases outside the gene matches. Germline CDR1 reads SGDLS; CDR2 reads YYNGEE. This CDR3 contains 15 residues. The CDR3 coding sequence is TGTGCCAGCAGCAGCCGGACAGGGGAAAATTCACCCCTCCACTTT. Protein product: CASSSRTGENSPLHF.

The gene calls are TRBV10-2 and TRBJ2-1; maybe TRBD1 (5 bases). This CDR3 spans 14 amino acids. Germline V gene lookup returns CDR1 WSHSY and CDR2 SAAADI. The V and J ends lost 10 bases and 10 bases respectively, with 23 bases between them. The CDR3 region is CATLGASLGSEQFF. CDR3 DNA sequence: TGCGCCACCCTTGGGGCTAGTCTTGGCAGCGAGCAGTTCTTC.

The chain joins TRBV12-3 or TRBV12-4 to TRBJ2-3; no definite D call. The CDR3 sequence is 17 residues long. V was shortened by 1 base and J by 0 bases, with 14 bases between the two germline ends. CDR3 sequence: CASSLVAVLPSTDTQYF. The CDR3 DNA reads as TGTGCCAGCAGTTTAGTTGCAGTCCTTCCGAGCACAGATACGCAGTATTTT.

Ten or more counts support this clonotype. This rearrangement joins TRBV9 to TRBJ1-2; no clear D. Trimming took off 0 bases at V and 0 bases at J, with 9 bases between the two ends. CDR1 SGDLS and CDR2 YYNGEE come from the germline V gene. The CDR3 has 15 residues. This CDR3 reads CASSVGPEANYGYTF. The CDR3 coding sequence is TGTGCCAGCAGCGTAGGTCCGGAGGCTAACTATGGCTACACCTTC. The full variable domain, with the rest looked up from reference TRBV9 and TRBJ1-2, is DSGVTQTPKHLITATGQRVTLRCSPRSGDLSVYWYQQSLDQGLQFLIQYYNGEERAKGNILERFSAQQFPDLHSELNLSSLELGDSALYFCASSVGPEANYGYTFGSGTRLTVV.

This clonotype was recorded a few times. The J gene is TRBJ2-7, the V gene TRBV7-9; tentatively, D is TRBD1 (6 bases). The germline V gene has CDR1 SEHNR and CDR2 FQNEAQ (reference sequence). The CDR3 is made up of 15 amino acids. V was cut by 5 bases and J by 5 bases, with 19 bases left in between. The CDR3: CASSRLQGRKNEQYF. CDR3 DNA sequence: TGTGCCAGCAGCAGACTACAGGGACGGAAGAACGAGCAGTACTTC.

This clonotype has a handful of counts. This chain joins TRBV15 and TRBJ1-3; TRBD1 aligns across 11 bases. The germline CDR1 and CDR2 sequences are LNHNV and YYDKDF (reference sequence). The length of the CDR3 is 14 residues. With V trimmed by 7 bases and J by 7 bases, 6 bases remained unmatched. The CDR3 loop reads CATKKDRGRNTIYF. The CDR3 region has the DNA TGTGCCACCAAAAAGGACAGGGGGCGGAACACCATATATTTT.

In this sample, this clonotype turned up a few times. V and J are TRBV24-1 and TRBJ2-2; D not resolved. CDR1 and CDR2 (germline): KGHDR, SFDVKD. This CDR3 region has 13 residues. Trimming shortened V by 2 bases and J by 3 bases, and 3 bases separated the two germline ends. The CDR3: CATSDWYTGELFF. The CDR3 coding sequence is TGTGCCACCAGTGATTGGTACACCGGGGAGCTGTTTTTT.

This clonotype has a handful of counts. The chain couples TRBV6-5 to TRBJ2-7, with D maybe TRBD1 (6 bases). This CDR3 is built from 14 residues. Germline V gene data show CDR1 as MNHEY and CDR2 as SVGAGI. The V end lost 4 bases, the J end lost 5 bases, and 15 bases lay between the germline ends. CDR3 sequence reads: CASSLDRPWDEQYF. In nucleotides, the CDR3 is TGTGCCAGCAGTTTAGACAGGCCTTGGGACGAGCAGTACTTC.

This clonotype appeared a single time. The chain joins TRBV24-1 to TRBJ2-5, with TRBD2 matching over 7 bases. V trimming: 8 bases; J trimming: 4 bases; junction bases outside the gene matches: 15. This CDR3 region has 16 residues. Germline V gene sequence: CDR1 KGHDR, CDR2 SFDVKD. CDR3 DNA: TGTGCCACCATCGAGCGGGAAATAGGGTACCGAGAGACCCAGTACTTC. It is translated as CATIEREIGYRETQYF.

The chain has TRBV7-9 and TRBJ2-1, with 9 bases aligning to TRBD1. This CDR3 spans 13 amino acids. From germline, CDR1 is SEHNR and CDR2 FQNEAQ (reference sequence). The trim removed 4 bases at V and 10 bases at J, leaving 5 bases unmatched. Here the CDR3 DNA reads TGTGCCAGCAGCTCCCGGGACAGGGAGGAGCAGTTCTTC. Protein: CASSSRDREEQFF.

This sequence joins TRBV20-1 and TRBJ2-7; D tentatively reads TRBD1 or TRBD2 (6 bases each). CDR3 length: 15 residues. Trimming shortened V by 0 bases and J by 1 base, and 13 bases separated the two germline ends. The V gene's germline CDR1 is DFQATT and CDR2 SNEGSKA (reference sequence). The chain's CDR3 is CSARDATGRSYEQYF. CDR3 coding DNA: TGCAGTGCTAGAGATGCCACAGGGAGGTCCTACGAGCAGTACTTC.

The V gene is TRBV7-9, the J gene TRBJ2-2; TRBD2 matches at 7 bases. The trim removed 4 bases at V and 4 bases at J, leaving 3 bases unmatched. Germline V gene sequence: CDR1 SEHNR, CDR2 FQNEAQ (reference sequence). CDR3 length: 14 amino acids. The CDR3 region is CASSSLATTGELFF. The DNA of the CDR3 is TGTGCCAGCAGCTCACTAGCGACCACCGGGGAGCTGTTTTTT.

The rearrangement links TRBV12-3 or TRBV12-4 to TRBJ2-1; D possibly corresponds to TRBD2 (5 bases). V was trimmed by 7 bases and J by 9 bases, leaving 16 bases between them. This CDR3 contains 13 residues. CDR3 nucleotides: TGTGCCAGCACCCTCACTAGGACCGGTGAGCAGTTCTTC. Residues: CASTLTRTGEQFF.

The rearrangement joins TRBV11-2 to TRBJ2-5; possibly TRBD2 for D (6 bases). The length of the CDR3 is 16 residues. V was cut by 4 bases and J by 1 base, with 16 bases left in between. In germline, CDR1 is SGHAT, CDR2 FQNNGV. The CDR3 region has the DNA TGTGCCAGCAGCTCCTTGGAGGGGAGACTCCAAGAGACCCAGTACTTC. Amino acid sequence: CASSSLEGRLQETQYF.

This clonotype rates as medium-sized. V usage is TRBV10-3 and J usage is TRBJ2-2; D is unresolved. The V and J ends lost 6 bases and 3 bases respectively, with 5 bases between them. The CDR3 is 12 residues long. Germline assignment: CDR1 ENHRY and CDR2 SYGVKD. In DNA form, the CDR3 reads TGTGCCATCAGGGACCACACCGGGGAGCTGTTTTTT. Its translation: CAIRDHTGELFF.

The V and J genes are TRBV4-2 and TRBJ2-4; tentatively, D is TRBD2 (5 bases). Looked up from germline, CDR1 is LGHNA and CDR2 is YNFKEQ. The CDR3 consists of 12 residues. The V gene lost 3 bases and the J gene lost 11 bases, with 11 bases spanning the gap. CDR3 nucleotide sequence: TGTGCCAGCAGCCAGGGCGGGCCTTTTCAGTACTTC. Its translation is CASSQGGPFQYF.

The chain is built from TRBV11-2 and TRBJ2-5; TRBD2 agrees at 10 bases. The trim removed 5 bases at V and 1 base at J, leaving 7 bases unmatched. The CDR3 runs 16 residues. Germline CDR1 reads SGHAT; CDR2 reads FQNNGV. The CDR3 region has the DNA TGTGCCAGCAGCCCGGCTAGCGGGAGTGTCCAAGAGACCCAGTACTTC. Its translation is CASSPASGSVQETQYF.

Details on this clonotype: With a much larger clone just one base away, this may be a read error. This chain joins TRBV12-3 or TRBV12-4 and TRBJ2-7; a possible D gene is TRBD1 (5 bases). V lost 3 bases, J lost 7 bases, and 25 bases lay in between. CDR3 size: 17 residues. This CDR3 is CASSFQGTVGSLEEQYF. In DNA, the CDR3 is TGTGCCAGCAGTTTTCAGGGTACTGTGGGCTCCCTTGAGGAGCAGTACTTC.

This clonotype has a count of ten or more. The V call is TRBV28, the J call TRBJ2-5; maybe TRBD2 (5 bases). This CDR3 has 15 residues. The V end lost 4 bases, the J end lost 0 bases, and 12 bases lay between the germline ends. Germline-derived CDR1 and CDR2 are MDHEN and SYDVKM. CDR3 coding DNA: TGTGCCAGCAGTTCGGCGGGCACCGACCAAGAGACCCAGTACTTC. As protein: CASSSAGTDQETQYF.

This clonotype showed up many times. This chain connects TRBV28 to TRBJ2-1; TRBD2 matches at 9 bases. The V segment lost 6 bases and the J segment 3 bases; nucleotides outside the gene matches: 6. The V gene's germline CDR1 is MDHEN and CDR2 SYDVKM. The CDR3 runs 15 residues. This CDR3 reads CASSYSGSGYNEQFF. The CDR3 DNA reads TGTGCCAGCAGCTATAGCGGGAGTGGCTACAATGAGCAGTTCTTC.

The chain has TRBV19 and TRBJ2-1; 11 bases map to TRBD2. This CDR3 spans 13 amino acids. J was trimmed by 10 bases and V by 4 bases; bases with no gene match: 3. Germline CDR1 LNHDA, CDR2 SQIVND (reference sequence). The CDR3 region has the DNA TGTGCCAGTAGTAAACTAGCGGGAGACGAGCAGTTCTTC. This codes for CASSKLAGDEQFF.

This clonotype was found once. CDR3 amino acids: CASSPAYTDTQYF. In DNA, the CDR3 is TGTGCCAGCAGCCCCGCATACACAGATACGCAGTATTTT. The chain uses TRBV7-9 and TRBJ2-3; D unresolved. Germline loops: CDR1 SEHNR, CDR2 FQNEAQ (reference sequence). The CDR3 contains 13 residues. The V end lost 5 bases, the J end lost 2 bases, and 8 bases lay between the germline ends.

This clonotype was counted ten times or more. The chain recombines TRBV2 with TRBJ2-7; unclear D gene. This CDR3 is built from 13 residues. Germline assignment: CDR1 SNHLY and CDR2 FYNNEI. Trimming stripped 7 bases from V and 1 base from J, with 11 bases between. CDR3 nucleotides: TGTGCCAGCAAGGTGGATCTTTCCTACGAGCAGTACTTC. This codes for CASKVDLSYEQYF.